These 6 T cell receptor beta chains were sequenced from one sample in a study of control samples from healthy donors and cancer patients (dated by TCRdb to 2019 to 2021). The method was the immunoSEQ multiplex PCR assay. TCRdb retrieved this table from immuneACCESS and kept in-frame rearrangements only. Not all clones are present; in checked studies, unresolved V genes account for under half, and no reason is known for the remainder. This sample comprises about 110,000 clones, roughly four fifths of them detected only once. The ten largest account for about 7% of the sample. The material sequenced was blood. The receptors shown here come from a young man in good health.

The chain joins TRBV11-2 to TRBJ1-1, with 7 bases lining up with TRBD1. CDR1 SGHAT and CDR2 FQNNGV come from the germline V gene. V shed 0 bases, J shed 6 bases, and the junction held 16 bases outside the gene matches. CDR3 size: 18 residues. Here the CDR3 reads CASSLDLRWEGAIPEAFF. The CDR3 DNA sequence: TGTGCCAGCAGCTTAGATCTTAGGTGGGAGGGGGCGATACCTGAAGCTTTCTTT. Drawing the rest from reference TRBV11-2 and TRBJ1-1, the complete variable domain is EAGVAQSPRYKIIEKRQSVAFWCNPISGHATLYWYQQILGQGPKLLIQFQNNGVVDDSQLPKDRFSAERLKGVDSTLKIQPAKLEDSAVYLCASSLDLRWEGAIPEAFFGQGTRLTVV.

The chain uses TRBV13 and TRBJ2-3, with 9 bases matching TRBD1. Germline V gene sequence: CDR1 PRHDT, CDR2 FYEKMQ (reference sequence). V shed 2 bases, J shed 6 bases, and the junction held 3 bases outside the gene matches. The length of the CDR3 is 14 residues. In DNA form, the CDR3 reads TGTGCCAGCAGCTTAAACAGGGGGCGGGATACGCAGTATTTT. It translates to CASSLNRGRDTQYF.

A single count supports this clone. The CDR3 coding sequence is TGTGCCAGCAGTTACGGCAGTAATTCACCCCTCCACTTT. Its translation: CASSYGSNSPLHF. The chain is built from TRBV6-6 and TRBJ1-6; D not resolved. There are 13 residues in the CDR3. In germline, CDR1 is MNHNY, CDR2 SVGAGI (reference sequence). V lost 2 bases, J lost 6 bases, and 5 bases lay in between.

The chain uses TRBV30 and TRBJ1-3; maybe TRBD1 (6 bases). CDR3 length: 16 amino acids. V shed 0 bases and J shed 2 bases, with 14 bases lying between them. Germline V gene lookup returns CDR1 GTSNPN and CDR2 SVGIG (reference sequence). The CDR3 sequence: CAWSVFSGAAGNTIYF. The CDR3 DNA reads TGTGCCTGGAGTGTATTTTCAGGGGCTGCTGGAAACACCATATATTTT.

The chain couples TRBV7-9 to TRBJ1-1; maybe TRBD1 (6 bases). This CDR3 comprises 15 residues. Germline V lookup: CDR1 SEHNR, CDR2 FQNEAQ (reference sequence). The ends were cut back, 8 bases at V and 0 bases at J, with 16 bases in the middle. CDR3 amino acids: CASVRTDFMNTEAFF. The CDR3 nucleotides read TGTGCCAGCGTAAGGACAGATTTCATGAACACTGAAGCTTTCTTT.

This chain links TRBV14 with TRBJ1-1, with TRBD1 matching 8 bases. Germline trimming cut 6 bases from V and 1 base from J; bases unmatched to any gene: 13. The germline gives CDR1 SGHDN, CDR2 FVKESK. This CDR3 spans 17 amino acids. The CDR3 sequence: CASRQGLRQGRNTEAFF. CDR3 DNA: TGTGCCAGCAGACAGGGATTAAGACAGGGGAGGAACACTGAAGCTTTCTTT.